This TCR beta chain was documented in a study of cytomegalovirus exposure and HLA in healthy donors. Findings and limits, study-wide: Altogether, 150 to 200 TCR beta chains were recorded as cytomegalovirus-associated. Diagnosis of cytomegalovirus status made by the classifier reportedly showed high specificity and sensitivity.

In germline, CDR1 is MNHEY, CDR2 SVGAGI. CDR3 length equals 13 residues. The V gene lost 6 bases and the J gene lost 0 bases, with 8 bases spanning the gap. Points on this clone: The target antigen is unknown.

The data were produced by immunoSEQ multiplex PCR, yet TCRdb's version contains in-frame clones alone and is incomplete. The table has tens of thousands of clones, over 85% seen once. The TCR comes from a woman aged 18-29 years in good health and CMV-seronegative. The material sequenced was PBMCs. V usage is TRBV6-5 and J usage is TRBJ1-1; D perhaps matches TRBD1 (6 bases). DNA for the CDR3: TGTGCCAGCAGAAGGGGGATGAACACTGAAGCTTTCTTT. It specifies CASRRGMNTEAFF.